The source of this T cell receptor (beta chain) is a study of human T cells and chemical hapten exposure. General study results and limits: Compared with pre-sensitization or healthy control sets, expanded TCRs clustered more.

CDR1 and CDR2 (germline): LNHDA, SQIVND (reference sequence). The CDR3 sequence is 14 residues long. V dropped 9 bases and J dropped 2 bases, with 14 bases sitting between them. This clonotype has a handful of counts. The antigen is unknown. Time point of the sample: patch test 2, 6 weeks after DPC sensitization. Sample treatment: therapeutic diphenylcyclopropenone sensitization with weekly scalp DPC. TCRdb redid the calling of the RACE reads with MiXCR, one entry per CDR3 protein. The sample records over 70,000 distinct CDR3 sequences, 8.5% being singletons. Sequenced here: whole blood, sampled in connection with sensitization to the hapten diphenylcyclopropenone (DPC). This TCR derives from a woman between 50 and 59 years old with alopecia areata. Some clones in this sample may be carry-over from other donors' samples. V usage is TRBV19 and J usage is TRBJ2-1; D is unresolved. The DNA for the CDR3 is TGTGCCAGCGGTCCCGGGCCCACCTACAATGAGCAGTTCTTC. Amino acid sequence: CASGPGPTYNEQFF.